Listed here are 7 T cell receptor beta chains from one sample, sequenced in a study of vaccination and CD4 T cells after COVID-19. Sequenced with the Oncomine TCR Beta short-read assay was DNA taken from cultured CD4+ T cells. One entry per CDR3 protein, called by TCRdb with MiXCR from the PCR reads. The data contain under 11,000 distinct CDR3 sequences, approximately 70% of them seen just once; the ten biggest clones take up 10%. Regarding treatment: approximately nine-day PBMC culture with coronavirus spike peptide pools or control peptides (ViraFEST assay). The antigens these receptors bind are not known. Source material: CD4+ T cells from blood, cultured in vitro. These receptors all stem from a human donor who had recovered from COVID-19.

The table lists this clonotype with a count of one. V is TRBV12-3 or TRBV12-4 and J is TRBJ1-1; no firm D call. This CDR3 region has 13 residues. Trimming took off 6 bases at V and 3 bases at J, with 11 bases between the two ends. CDR3 sequence: CASSYDTDTEAFF. The CDR3 nucleotides are TGTGCCAGCAGCTATGACACGGACACTGAAGCTTTCTTT.

The V and J genes are TRBV6-2 or TRBV6-3 and TRBJ1-4; D possibly corresponds to TRBD1 (5 bases). This CDR3 region has 14 residues. Trimming took off 5 bases at V and 10 bases at J, with 17 bases between the two ends. Germline V gene data show CDR1 as MNHEY and CDR2 as SVGEGT. The CDR3 DNA is TGTGCCAGCAGTGGACAAGACTCCTATGGAAAACTGTTTTTT. Protein product: CASSGQDSYGKLFF.

The chain is built from TRBV7-8 and TRBJ2-1; 12 bases agree with TRBD1. CDR3 length equals 15 residues. The V gene's germline CDR1 is SGHVS and CDR2 FQNEAQ. V was clipped by 10 bases and J by 8 bases; unmatched bases: 12. CDR3 sequence reads: CATEGGDRGPDEQFF. The CDR3 nucleotides are TGTGCCACCGAAGGAGGGGACAGGGGGCCCGATGAGCAGTTCTTC.

The V call is TRBV12-3 or TRBV12-4, the J call TRBJ2-2; 8 bases line up with TRBD1. The CDR3 has 15 amino acids. After removal of 7 bases from V and 4 bases from J, the junction contained 8 bases not matched to a gene. The CDR3 DNA reads TGTGCCAGCACCTTAGACAGGGGAGTCACCGGGGAGCTGTTTTTT. It codes for CASTLDRGVTGELFF.

The V and J genes are TRBV6-1 and TRBJ2-5, with 9 bases lining up with TRBD1. The J segment lost 4 bases and the V segment lost 2 bases, leaving 8 bases of the junction unmatched. CDR3 length: 16 amino acids. Per germline, CDR1 MNHNS and CDR2 SASEGT. CDR3 bases: TGTGCCAGCAGTGAAACCCCGAACAGGGGGCTAGAGACCCAGTACTTC. Translated: CASSETPNRGLETQYF.

The CDR3 DNA follows: TGTGCCAGCAGTTACCTTGGGACTAGCACAGATACGCAGTATTTT. It yields the protein CASSYLGTSTDTQYF. The chain uses TRBV6-2 or TRBV6-3 and TRBJ2-3, with a weak D call TRBD2 (6 bases). The CDR3 runs 15 residues. Between the trimmed V and J ends, which lost 2 bases and 0 bases, there was a span of 9 bases. Germline loops: CDR1 MNHEY, CDR2 SVGEGT.

The J gene is TRBJ2-1, the V gene TRBV6-1, with a tentative D call TRBD2 (6 bases). Germline V gene data show CDR1 as MNHNS and CDR2 as SASEGT. The V gene lost 7 bases and the J gene lost 2 bases, with 15 bases spanning the gap. CDR3 length: 15 amino acids. The CDR3 reads CASTRDFAAYNEQFF. The CDR3 DNA reads TGTGCCAGCACCAGGGACTTCGCAGCCTACAATGAGCAGTTCTTC.